This TCR beta chain was recovered during a study of cytomegalovirus exposure and HLA in healthy donors. Points from the study as a whole: Subsequent analysis found a tendency for first-cohort TCR clusters to co-occur within the roughly 130 validation repertoires. Most TCR sequences were rare, but some public TCRs occurred in many donors. Cytomegalovirus association was assigned to more than 150 TCR beta chains.

J gave up 3 bases and V 5 bases, and 3 bases lay outside the gene matches. CDR1 and CDR2 from the germline V gene are LNHDA and SQIVND (reference sequence). The CDR3 length is 16 residues. As for this clone: Its antigen remains unidentified.

TCRdb's table, derived via immunoSEQ multiplex PCR, lists solely in-frame clones and lacks some. The table shows 70,000 to 80,000 clones, with about 94% occurring only once. The genes are TRBV19 and TRBJ2-2; TRBD2 matches 13 bases. This receptor was taken from a woman aged 18-35 years in good health and CMV-seronegative. Sequencing input: PBMCs. The CDR3 DNA is TGTGCCAGTAGTTGGACTAGCGGGGGATACACCGGGGAGCTGTTTTTT. Translation: CASSWTSGGYTGELFF.